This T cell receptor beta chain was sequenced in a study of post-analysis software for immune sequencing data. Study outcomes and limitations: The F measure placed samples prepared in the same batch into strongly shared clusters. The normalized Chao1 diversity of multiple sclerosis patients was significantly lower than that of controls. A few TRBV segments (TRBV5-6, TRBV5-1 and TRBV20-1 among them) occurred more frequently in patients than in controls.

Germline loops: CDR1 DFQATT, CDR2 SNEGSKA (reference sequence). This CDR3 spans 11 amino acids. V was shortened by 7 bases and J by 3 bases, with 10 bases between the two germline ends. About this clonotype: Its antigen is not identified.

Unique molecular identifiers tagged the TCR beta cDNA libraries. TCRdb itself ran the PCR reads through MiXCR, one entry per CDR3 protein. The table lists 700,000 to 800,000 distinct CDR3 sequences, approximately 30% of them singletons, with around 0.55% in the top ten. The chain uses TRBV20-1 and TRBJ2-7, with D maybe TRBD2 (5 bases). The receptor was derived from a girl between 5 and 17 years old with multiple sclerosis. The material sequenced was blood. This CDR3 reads CSGRLSYEQYF. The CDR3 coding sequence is TGCAGTGGGAGGCTTAGCTACGAGCAGTACTTC.